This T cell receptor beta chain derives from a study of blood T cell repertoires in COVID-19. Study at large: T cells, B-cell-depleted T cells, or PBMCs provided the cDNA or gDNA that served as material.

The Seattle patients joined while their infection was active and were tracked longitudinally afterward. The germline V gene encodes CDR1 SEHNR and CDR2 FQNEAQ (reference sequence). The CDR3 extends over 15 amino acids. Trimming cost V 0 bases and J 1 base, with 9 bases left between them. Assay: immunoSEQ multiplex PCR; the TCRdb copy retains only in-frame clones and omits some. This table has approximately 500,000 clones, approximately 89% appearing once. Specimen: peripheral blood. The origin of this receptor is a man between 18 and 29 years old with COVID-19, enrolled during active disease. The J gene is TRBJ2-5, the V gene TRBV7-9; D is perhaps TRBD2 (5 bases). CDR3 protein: CASSLALGGQETQYF. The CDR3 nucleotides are TGTGCCAGCAGCTTAGCGCTAGGAGGCCAAGAGACCCAGTACTTC.